This T cell receptor (beta chain) was recorded in a study of OX40 agonist ivuxolimab in advanced cancers. Study results and caveats: Average numbers of expanded clones were greater in CD8+ T cells than in CD4+.

TCRdb's table, derived via immunoSEQ multiplex PCR, lists solely in-frame clones and lacks some. There are 45,000 to 50,000 clones in the sample; about 89% occur only once, and roughly 10% lies in the top ten. On this clone itself: What it binds is not known.

Trimming shortened V by 5 bases and J by 5 bases, and 27 bases separated the two germline ends. In germline, CDR1 is SEHNR, CDR2 FQNEAQ (reference sequence). The CDR3 totals 18 residues. Sequenced here: CD4+ or CD8+ T cells sorted from blood, sampled in a trial of the OX40 agonist ivuxolimab. This TCR was sampled from an adult with an advanced solid tumor such as melanoma, head and neck, liver or kidney cancer. The chain joins TRBV7-9 to TRBJ1-1, with D possibly matching TRBD1 (6 bases). CDR3 loop: CASSQRGGGPPRDTEAFF. The DNA for the CDR3 is TGTGCCAGCAGCCAGAGGGGAGGGGGACCCCCGCGGGATACTGAAGCTTTCTTT. Supplemented by reference TRBV7-9 and TRBJ1-1, the full variable domain reads DTGVSQNPRHKITKRGQNVTFRCDPISEHNRLYWYRQTLGQGPEFLTYFQNEAQLEKSRLLSDRFSAERPKGSFSTLEIQRTEQGDSAMYLCASSQRGGGPPRDTEAFFGQGTRLTVV.